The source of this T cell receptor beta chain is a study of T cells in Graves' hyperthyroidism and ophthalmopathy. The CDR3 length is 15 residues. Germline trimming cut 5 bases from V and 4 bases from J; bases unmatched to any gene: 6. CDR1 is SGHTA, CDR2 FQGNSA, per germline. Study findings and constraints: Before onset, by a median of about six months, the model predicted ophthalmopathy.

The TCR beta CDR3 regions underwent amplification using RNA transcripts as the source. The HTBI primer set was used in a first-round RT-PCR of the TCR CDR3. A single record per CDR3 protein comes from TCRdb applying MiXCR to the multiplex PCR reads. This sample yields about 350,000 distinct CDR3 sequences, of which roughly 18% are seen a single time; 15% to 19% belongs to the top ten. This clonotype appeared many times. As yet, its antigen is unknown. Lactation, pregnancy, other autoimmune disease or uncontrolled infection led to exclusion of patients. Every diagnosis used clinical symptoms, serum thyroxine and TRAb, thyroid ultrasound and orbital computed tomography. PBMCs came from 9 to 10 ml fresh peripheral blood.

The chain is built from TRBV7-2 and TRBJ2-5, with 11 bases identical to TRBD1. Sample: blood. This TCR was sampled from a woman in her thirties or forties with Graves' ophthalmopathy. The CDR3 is CASSRPGQGGETQYF. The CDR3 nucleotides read TGTGCCAGCAGCCGACCGGGACAGGGGGGAGAGACCCAGTACTTC.